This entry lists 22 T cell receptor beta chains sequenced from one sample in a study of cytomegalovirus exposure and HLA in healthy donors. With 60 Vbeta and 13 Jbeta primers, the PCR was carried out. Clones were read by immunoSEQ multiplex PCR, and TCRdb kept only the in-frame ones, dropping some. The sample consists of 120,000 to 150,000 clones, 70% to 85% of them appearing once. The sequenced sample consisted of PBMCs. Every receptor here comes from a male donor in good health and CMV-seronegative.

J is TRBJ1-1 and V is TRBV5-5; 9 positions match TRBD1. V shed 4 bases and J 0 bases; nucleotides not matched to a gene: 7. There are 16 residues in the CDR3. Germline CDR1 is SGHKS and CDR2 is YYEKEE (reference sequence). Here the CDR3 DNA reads TGTGCCAGCAGCCCGACAGGGGGTACAATGAACACTGAAGCTTTCTTT. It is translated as CASSPTGGTMNTEAFF.

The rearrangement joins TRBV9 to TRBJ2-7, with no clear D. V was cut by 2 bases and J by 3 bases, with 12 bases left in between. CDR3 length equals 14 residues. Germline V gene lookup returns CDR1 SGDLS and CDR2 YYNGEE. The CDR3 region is CASSVRFEDYEQYF. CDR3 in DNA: TGTGCCAGCAGCGTTCGGTTCGAGGACTACGAGCAGTACTTC.

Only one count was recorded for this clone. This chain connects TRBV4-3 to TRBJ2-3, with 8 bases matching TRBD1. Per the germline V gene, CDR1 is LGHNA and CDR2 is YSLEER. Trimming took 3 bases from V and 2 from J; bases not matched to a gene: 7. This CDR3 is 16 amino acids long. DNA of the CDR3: TGCGCCAGCAGCCAGGGACAGGCCTCCTTCACAGATACGCAGTATTTT. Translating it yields CASSQGQASFTDTQYF.

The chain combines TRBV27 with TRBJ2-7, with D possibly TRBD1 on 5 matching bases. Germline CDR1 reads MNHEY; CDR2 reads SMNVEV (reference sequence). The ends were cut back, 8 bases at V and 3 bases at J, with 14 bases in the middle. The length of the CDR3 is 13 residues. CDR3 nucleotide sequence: TGTGCCAGCTCTTTAGGGGCAAACTACGAGCAGTACTTC. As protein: CASSLGANYEQYF.

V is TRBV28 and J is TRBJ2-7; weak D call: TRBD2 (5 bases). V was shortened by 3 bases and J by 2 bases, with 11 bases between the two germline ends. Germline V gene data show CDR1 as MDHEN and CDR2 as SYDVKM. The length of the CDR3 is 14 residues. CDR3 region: CASSFRGRPYEQYF. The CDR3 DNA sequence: TGTGCCAGCAGTTTCCGGGGTAGACCCTACGAGCAGTACTTC.

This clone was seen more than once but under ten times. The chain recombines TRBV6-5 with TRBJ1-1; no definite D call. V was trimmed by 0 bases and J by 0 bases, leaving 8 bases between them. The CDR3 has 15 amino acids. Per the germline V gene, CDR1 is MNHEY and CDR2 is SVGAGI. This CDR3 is CASSYSTNMNTEAFF. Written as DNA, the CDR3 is TGTGCCAGCAGTTACTCCACAAACATGAACACTGAAGCTTTCTTT.

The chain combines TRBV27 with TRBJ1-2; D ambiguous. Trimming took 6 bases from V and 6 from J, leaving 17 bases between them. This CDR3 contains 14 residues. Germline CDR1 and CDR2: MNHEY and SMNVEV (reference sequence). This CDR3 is CASSLSRFGHGYTF. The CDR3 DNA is TGTGCCAGCAGCCTGAGCAGGTTTGGTCATGGCTACACCTTC.

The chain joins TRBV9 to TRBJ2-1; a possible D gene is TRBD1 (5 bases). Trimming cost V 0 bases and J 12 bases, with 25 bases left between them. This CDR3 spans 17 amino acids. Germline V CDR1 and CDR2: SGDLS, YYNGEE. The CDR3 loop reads CASSVDPRGKPRARQFF. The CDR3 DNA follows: TGTGCCAGCAGCGTAGACCCAAGGGGAAAGCCCCGGGCTAGGCAGTTCTTC.

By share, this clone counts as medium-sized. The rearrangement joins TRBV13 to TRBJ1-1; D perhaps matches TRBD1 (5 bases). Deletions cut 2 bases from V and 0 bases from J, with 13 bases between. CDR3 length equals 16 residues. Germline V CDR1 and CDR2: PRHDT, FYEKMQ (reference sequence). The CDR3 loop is CASSLRGSGLNTEAFF. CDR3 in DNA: TGTGCCAGCAGCTTACGGGGGAGCGGGTTGAACACTGAAGCTTTCTTT.

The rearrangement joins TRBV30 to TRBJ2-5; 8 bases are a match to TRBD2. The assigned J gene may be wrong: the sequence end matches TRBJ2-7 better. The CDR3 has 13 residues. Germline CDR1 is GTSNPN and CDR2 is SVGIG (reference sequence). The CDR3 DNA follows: TGTGCCTGGAGTGGACTAGCGCTATACGAGCAGTACTTC. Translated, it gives CAWSGLALYEQYF.

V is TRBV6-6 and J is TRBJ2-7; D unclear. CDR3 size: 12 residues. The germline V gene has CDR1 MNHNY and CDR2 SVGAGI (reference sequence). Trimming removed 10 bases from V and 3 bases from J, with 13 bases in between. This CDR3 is CATSFQNYEQYF. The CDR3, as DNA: TGTGCCACCTCGTTTCAGAACTACGAGCAGTACTTC.

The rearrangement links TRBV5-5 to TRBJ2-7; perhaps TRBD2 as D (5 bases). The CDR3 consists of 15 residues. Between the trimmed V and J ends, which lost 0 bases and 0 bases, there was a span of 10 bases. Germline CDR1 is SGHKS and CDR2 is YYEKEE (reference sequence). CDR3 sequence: CASSLAGVSSYEQYF. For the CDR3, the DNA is TGTGCCAGCAGCTTGGCCGGGGTCAGCTCCTACGAGCAGTACTTC.

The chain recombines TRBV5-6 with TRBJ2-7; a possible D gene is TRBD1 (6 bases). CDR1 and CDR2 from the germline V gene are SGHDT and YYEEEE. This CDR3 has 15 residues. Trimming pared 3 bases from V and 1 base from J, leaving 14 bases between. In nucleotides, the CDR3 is TGTGCCAGCAGCTCGTCCTGGCAGGGGTCCTACGAGCAGTACTTC. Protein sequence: CASSSSWQGSYEQYF.

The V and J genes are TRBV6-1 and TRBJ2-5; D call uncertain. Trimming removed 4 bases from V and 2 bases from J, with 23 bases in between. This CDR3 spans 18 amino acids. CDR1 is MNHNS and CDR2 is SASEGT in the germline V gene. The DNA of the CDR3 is TGTGCCAGCAGTGTCATAAGTCTGGGCCACGTACCTCAAGAGACCCAGTACTTC. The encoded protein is CASSVISLGHVPQETQYF.

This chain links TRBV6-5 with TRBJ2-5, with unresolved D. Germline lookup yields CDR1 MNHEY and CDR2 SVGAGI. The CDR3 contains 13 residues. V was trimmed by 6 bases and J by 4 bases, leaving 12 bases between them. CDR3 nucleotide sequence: TGTGCCAGCAGCCAAAGGAGAGGAGAGACCCAGTACTTC. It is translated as CASSQRRGETQYF.

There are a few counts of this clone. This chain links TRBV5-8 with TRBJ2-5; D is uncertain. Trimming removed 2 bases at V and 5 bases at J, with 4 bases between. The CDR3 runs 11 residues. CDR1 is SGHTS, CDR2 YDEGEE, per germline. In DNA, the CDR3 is TGTGCCAGCAGCTTTCGGGAGACCCAGTACTTC. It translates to CASSFRETQYF.

CDR3 in DNA: TGTGCCAGTAGCCATAAACAGGGGGCACATGGCTACACCTTC. This codes for CASSHKQGAHGYTF. The rearrangement joins TRBV19 to TRBJ1-2; 9 nucleotides agree with TRBD1. With 6 bases clipped from V and 6 bases from J, the junction kept 8 bases outside the gene matches. The CDR3 is 14 amino acids. Germline V lookup: CDR1 LNHDA, CDR2 SQIVND (reference sequence). Complete variable domain (other parts from reference TRBV19 and TRBJ1-2): DGGITQSPKYLFRKEGQNVTLSCEQNLNHDAMYWYRQDPGQGLRLIYYSQIVNDFQKGDIAEGYSVSREKKESFPLTVTSAQKNPTAFYLCASSHKQGAHGYTFGSGTRLTVV.

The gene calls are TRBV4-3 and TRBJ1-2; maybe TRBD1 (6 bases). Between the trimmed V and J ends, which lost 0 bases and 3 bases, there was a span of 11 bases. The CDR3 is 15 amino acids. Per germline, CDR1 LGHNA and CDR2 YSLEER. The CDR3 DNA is TGCGCCAGCAGCCAAGATCAGGGGTCGTACTATGGCTACACCTTC. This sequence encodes CASSQDQGSYYGYTF.

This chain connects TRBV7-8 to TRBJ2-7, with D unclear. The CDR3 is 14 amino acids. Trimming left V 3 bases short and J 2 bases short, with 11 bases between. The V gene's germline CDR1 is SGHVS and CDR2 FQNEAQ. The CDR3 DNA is TGTGCCAGCAGCTTGGTGGGCCGGACCTACGAGCAGTACTTC. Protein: CASSLVGRTYEQYF.

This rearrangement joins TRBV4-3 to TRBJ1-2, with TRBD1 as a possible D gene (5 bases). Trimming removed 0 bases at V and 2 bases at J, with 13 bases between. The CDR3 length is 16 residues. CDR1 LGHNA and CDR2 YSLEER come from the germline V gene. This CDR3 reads CASSQEPGGLNYGYTF. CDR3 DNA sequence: TGCGCCAGCAGCCAAGAGCCCGGGGGGTTGAACTATGGCTACACCTTC.

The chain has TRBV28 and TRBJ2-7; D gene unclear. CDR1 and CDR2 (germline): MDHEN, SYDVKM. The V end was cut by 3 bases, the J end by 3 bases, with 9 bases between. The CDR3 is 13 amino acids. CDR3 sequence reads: CASSFETLYEQYF. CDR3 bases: TGTGCCAGCAGTTTTGAGACTCTCTACGAGCAGTACTTC.

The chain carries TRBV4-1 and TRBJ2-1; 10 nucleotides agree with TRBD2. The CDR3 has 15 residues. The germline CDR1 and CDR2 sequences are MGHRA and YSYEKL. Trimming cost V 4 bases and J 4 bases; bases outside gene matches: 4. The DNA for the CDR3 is TGCGCCAGCAGCCCAGGGACTAGCGTGTACAATGAGCAGTTCTTC. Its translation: CASSPGTSVYNEQFF.